Below are 15 T cell receptor beta chains sequenced from a single sample in a study of T cell changes during pregnancy in multiple sclerosis. The table came from immunoSEQ multiplex PCR; TCRdb's copy has only in-frame clones and leaves some out. The sample contains around 57,000 clones, under 95% of which appear only once. Source: peripheral blood, taken in the second trimester of pregnancy. Receptor source: a female donor with multiple sclerosis, enrolled in a pregnancy study.

The chain recombines TRBV2 with TRBJ1-2; D is unresolved. The CDR3 consists of 13 residues. Trimming stripped 6 bases from V and 6 bases from J, with 14 bases between. Per the germline V gene, CDR1 is SNHLY and CDR2 is FYNNEI. In DNA form, the CDR3 reads TGTGCCAGCAGCCCAATAGCGAGGCATGGCTACACCTTC. This sequence encodes CASSPIARHGYTF. Combining the CDR3 with reference TRBV2 and TRBJ1-2 gives the whole variable domain EPEVTQTPSHQVTQMGQEVILRCVPISNHLYFYWYRQILGQKVEFLVSFYNNEISEKSEIFDDQFSVERPDGSNFTLKIRSTKLEDSAMYFCASSPIARHGYTFGSGTRLTVV.

The gene calls are TRBV5-1 and TRBJ1-1; tentatively, D is TRBD1 (5 bases). From germline, CDR1 is SGHRS and CDR2 YFSETQ. V was shortened by 1 base and J by 0 bases, with 7 bases between the two germline ends. This CDR3 has 14 amino acids. DNA of the CDR3: TGCGCCAGCAGCTTGACAGGATTGAACACTGAAGCTTTCTTT. This gives the protein CASSLTGLNTEAFF. Drawing the rest from reference TRBV5-1 and TRBJ1-1, the complete variable domain is KAGVTQTPRYLIKTRGQQVTLSCSPISGHRSVSWYQQTPGQGLQFLFEYFSETQRNKGNFPGRFSGRQFSNSRSEMNVSTLELGDSALYLCASSLTGLNTEAFFGQGTRLTVV.

The chain carries TRBV19 and TRBJ1-6, with 8 positions matching TRBD1. The CDR3 is made up of 15 amino acids. The V segment lost 5 bases and the J segment 6 bases; nucleotides outside the gene matches: 6. Germline V CDR1 and CDR2: LNHDA, SQIVND (reference sequence). The DNA of the CDR3 is TGTGCCAGTAGTTTAGGGACAGGTGGTAATTCACCCCTCCACTTT. This codes for CASSLGTGGNSPLHF.

The gene calls are TRBV5-5 and TRBJ1-1, with D maybe TRBD1 (5 bases). The CDR3 runs to 14 residues. CDR1 is SGHKS and CDR2 is YYEKEE in the germline V gene (reference sequence). The V end was cut by 6 bases, the J end by 3 bases, with 15 bases between. In DNA, the CDR3 is TGTGCCAGCATCAGATCGGGGGTTGACACTGAAGCTTTCTTT. Its translation is CASIRSGVDTEAFF.

This chain joins TRBV5-1 and TRBJ1-1, with D tentatively TRBD1 (6 bases). The CDR3 consists of 16 residues. Trimming removed 0 bases from V and 1 base from J, with 13 bases in between. Per the germline V gene, CDR1 is SGHRS and CDR2 is YFSETQ. The CDR3 spells CASSLAWTARNTEAFF. CDR3 DNA: TGCGCCAGCAGCTTGGCTTGGACAGCTCGGAACACTGAAGCTTTCTTT. The full variable domain, completed using reference TRBV5-1 and TRBJ1-1, is KAGVTQTPRYLIKTRGQQVTLSCSPISGHRSVSWYQQTPGQGLQFLFEYFSETQRNKGNFPGRFSGRQFSNSRSEMNVSTLELGDSALYLCASSLAWTARNTEAFFGQGTRLTVV.

The V gene is TRBV20-1, the J gene TRBJ2-3; maybe TRBD2 (6 bases). CDR1 DFQATT and CDR2 SNEGSKA come from the germline V gene (reference sequence). This CDR3 spans 10 amino acids. Deletions cut 6 bases from V and 9 bases from J, with 10 bases between. In nucleotides, the CDR3 is TGCAGTGCGTCGGAGGGCACGCAGTATTTT. It specifies CSASEGTQYF.

V usage is TRBV27 and J usage is TRBJ2-1; 13 bases map to TRBD2. CDR3 length: 19 residues. With 2 bases clipped from V and 5 bases from J, the junction kept 12 bases outside the gene matches. Germline V gene lookup returns CDR1 MNHEY and CDR2 SMNVEV (reference sequence). This chain's CDR3 is CASSLGVLAGGLTDNEQFF. The CDR3 DNA reads as TGTGCCAGCAGTTTAGGGGTACTAGCGGGGGGGCTTACGGACAATGAGCAGTTCTTC.

The chain links TRBV15 to TRBJ1-4, with 7 bases fitting TRBD1. Germline CDR1 is LNHNV and CDR2 is YYDKDF (reference sequence). Trimming at V came to 3 bases and at J to 7 bases, leaving 8 bases not matched to a gene. This CDR3 has 15 residues. In DNA form, the CDR3 reads TGTGCCACCAGCAGCGCACAGGGGACGAGTGAAAAACTGTTTTTT. It specifies CATSSAQGTSEKLFF.

This chain joins TRBV7-2 and TRBJ2-3; D not resolved. The germline V gene has CDR1 SGHTA and CDR2 FQGNSA. V lost 4 bases to trimming and J lost 0 bases, with 8 bases between them. The CDR3 loop spans 14 amino acids. CDR3 region: CASSSDWSTDTQYF. In nucleotides, the CDR3 is TGTGCCAGCAGCTCCGACTGGAGCACAGATACGCAGTATTTT.

The chain uses TRBV28 and TRBJ1-2; the D is unclear. The germline V and J ends were trimmed by 2 bases and 7 bases, with 11 bases remaining between them. CDR1 is MDHEN, CDR2 SYDVKM, per germline. The CDR3 is 13 amino acids. The CDR3 loop reads CASSLRPRGGYTF. In DNA form, the CDR3 reads TGTGCCAGCAGTTTACGGCCACGAGGTGGCTACACCTTC.

The chain links TRBV2 to TRBJ1-5, with D possibly matching TRBD1 (6 bases). This CDR3 spans 15 amino acids. Trimming removed 5 bases from V and 3 bases from J, with 14 bases in between. Germline-derived CDR1 and CDR2 are SNHLY and FYNNEI. The CDR3 coding sequence is TGTGCCAGCAGTTATACGACAGGCCTCAATCAGCCCCAGCATTTT. As protein: CASSYTTGLNQPQHF. Using reference TRBV2 and TRBJ1-5 for the parts outside the CDR3, the full variable domain is EPEVTQTPSHQVTQMGQEVILRCVPISNHLYFYWYRQILGQKVEFLVSFYNNEISEKSEIFDDQFSVERPDGSNFTLKIRSTKLEDSAMYFCASSYTTGLNQPQHFGDGTRLSIL.

This clone appeared a few times. The chain has TRBV6-6 and TRBJ2-1; no clear D gene. Trimming shortened V by 0 bases and J by 10 bases, and 7 bases separated the two germline ends. From germline, CDR1 is MNHNY and CDR2 SVGAGI (reference sequence). This CDR3 comprises 12 residues. The DNA of the CDR3 is TGTGCCAGCAGTTACTCGGGCAGGGAGCAGTTCTTC. It specifies CASSYSGREQFF.

The gene calls are TRBV5-1 and TRBJ2-5; possibly TRBD1 for D (6 bases). V shed 4 bases and J shed 2 bases, with 9 bases lying between them. CDR1 and CDR2 (germline): SGHRS, YFSETQ. There are 13 residues in the CDR3. The CDR3 DNA reads TGCGCCAGCAGCATACAGGGACAAGAGACCCAGTACTTC. It specifies CASSIQGQETQYF.

There are a few counts of this clone. This rearrangement joins TRBV5-1 to TRBJ2-7; 11 bases match TRBD2. The V gene's germline CDR1 is SGHRS and CDR2 YFSETQ. This CDR3 is built from 18 residues. The V gene end was trimmed by 0 bases and the J gene end by 1 base; junction bases not matched to a gene: 9. The CDR3 DNA follows: TGCGCCAGCAGCTTGGCTGGTAGCGGGGGGGCTGGGTCCTACGAGCAGTACTTC. Protein: CASSLAGSGGAGSYEQYF. Filled out from reference TRBV5-1 and TRBJ2-7, the complete variable domain reads KAGVTQTPRYLIKTRGQQVTLSCSPISGHRSVSWYQQTPGQGLQFLFEYFSETQRNKGNFPGRFSGRQFSNSRSEMNVSTLELGDSALYLCASSLAGSGGAGSYEQYFGPGTRLTVT.

This clone was detected once. The J gene is TRBJ1-3, the V gene TRBV5-1; D gene unclear. CDR3 length: 14 residues. Trimming stripped 0 bases from V and 4 bases from J, with 8 bases between. Per germline, CDR1 SGHRS and CDR2 YFSETQ. CDR3 residues: CASSLDRRGNTIYF. The CDR3 nucleotides read TGCGCCAGCAGCTTGGACAGACGAGGAAACACCATATATTTT.